The 8 T cell receptor beta chains reported below all come from one sample, sequenced in a study of T cell responses to AZD1222 COVID-19 vaccine. TCRdb keeps only in-frame clones here, not all; method: immunoSEQ multiplex PCR. The profile shows about 72,000 clones, around 86% of them singletons. The sample in question was peripheral blood, obtained on day 0 of AZD1222 vaccination. The receptor set was obtained from an adult in good health.

The genes are TRBV10-2 and TRBJ1-1; maybe TRBD1 (5 bases). The V gene lost 7 bases and the J gene lost 5 bases, with 14 bases spanning the gap. The CDR3 contains 13 residues. Per the germline V gene, CDR1 is WSHSY and CDR2 is SAAADI. The CDR3 loop is CASIWQGETEAFF. The CDR3 DNA is TGCGCCAGCATCTGGCAGGGTGAAACTGAAGCTTTCTTT.

This clone was recorded once. The rearrangement joins TRBV30 to TRBJ2-1, with a weak D call TRBD1 (6 bases). The CDR3 extends over 14 amino acids. Germline assignment: CDR1 GTSNPN and CDR2 SVGIG (reference sequence). V gave up 5 bases and J gave up 6 bases, with 17 bases separating them. Written as DNA, the CDR3 is TGTGCCTGGTCCGAAACAGGGAACGCCAATGAGCAGTTCTTC. It is translated as CAWSETGNANEQFF.

The chain uses TRBV3-1 (or the pseudogene TRBV3-2) and TRBJ2-1, with 7 bases aligning to TRBD1. CDR1 is LGHDT and CDR2 is YNNKEL in the germline V gene (reference sequence). This CDR3 comprises 16 residues. Unmatched junction bases numbered 5, after V lost 0 bases and J lost 3 bases. CDR3 residues: CASSQDRDSHYNEQFF. In DNA, the CDR3 is TGTGCCAGCAGCCAAGACCGGGACAGCCACTACAATGAGCAGTTCTTC.

CDR3 bases: TGTGCCAGTAGCACTAACGGGGGAGAAAAACTGTTTTTT. Translated, it gives CASSTNGGEKLFF. J is TRBJ1-4 and V is TRBV19; possible D gene TRBD1, 5 bases. Trimming removed 6 bases at V and 8 bases at J, with 13 bases between. The germline gives CDR1 LNHDA, CDR2 SQIVND (reference sequence). This CDR3 spans 13 amino acids.

The genes are TRBV7-6 and TRBJ2-2, with unresolved D. In germline, CDR1 is SGHVS, CDR2 FNYEAQ. The CDR3 consists of 14 residues. V shed 1 base and J shed 4 bases, with 7 bases lying between them. The CDR3 DNA sequence: TGTGCCAGCAGCTTAGGGGCGAGCACCGGGGAGCTGTTTTTT. It yields the protein CASSLGASTGELFF.

The chain recombines TRBV5-1 with TRBJ2-1, with 8 bases matching TRBD2. Trimming cost V 3 bases and J 5 bases; bases outside gene matches: 7. CDR1 and CDR2 (germline): SGHRS, YFSETQ. The CDR3 covers 15 residues. The DNA of the CDR3 is TGCGCCAGCAGCTCGGGGGGGACTACACACAATGAGCAGTTCTTC. Translated, it gives CASSSGGTTHNEQFF.

V gene TRBV4-1 combines with J gene TRBJ1-1, with D maybe TRBD1 (5 bases). Germline-derived CDR1 and CDR2 are MGHRA and YSYEKL. The germline V and J ends were trimmed by 2 bases and 0 bases, with 16 bases remaining between them. The CDR3 is 17 residues long. The CDR3 DNA is TGCGCCAGCAGCCAAAGCGTCATTAAGGGGATGAACACTGAAGCTTTCTTT. Its protein is CASSQSVIKGMNTEAFF.

The J gene is TRBJ2-7, the V gene TRBV30; maybe TRBD2 (5 bases). The CDR3 contains 13 residues. V lost 3 bases, J lost 2 bases, and 11 bases lay in between. The germline V gene encodes CDR1 GTSNPN and CDR2 SVGIG (reference sequence). CDR3 DNA: TGTGCCTGGAGCCGAGGGCCAACCTACGAGCAGTACTTC. Translating gives CAWSRGPTYEQYF.